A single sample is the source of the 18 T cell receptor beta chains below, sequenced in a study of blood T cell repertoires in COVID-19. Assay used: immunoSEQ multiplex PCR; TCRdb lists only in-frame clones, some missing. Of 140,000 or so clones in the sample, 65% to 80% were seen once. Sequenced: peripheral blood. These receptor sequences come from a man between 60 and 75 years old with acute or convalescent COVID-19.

The CDR3 region has the DNA TGTGCCAGCACCCCGAACTCTCGGAGCGGAGCTTTCTTT. Translated, it gives CASTPNSRSGAFF. V gene TRBV12-3 or TRBV12-4 combines with J gene TRBJ1-1, with D unclear. The CDR3 spans 13 residues. The germline V and J ends were trimmed by 7 bases and 10 bases, with 19 bases remaining between them.

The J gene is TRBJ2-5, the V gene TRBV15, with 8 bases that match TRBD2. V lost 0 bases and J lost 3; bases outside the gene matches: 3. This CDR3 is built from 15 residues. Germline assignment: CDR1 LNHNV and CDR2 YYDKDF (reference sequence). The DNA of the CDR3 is TGTGCCACCAGCAGAGATCCCGGGAGGGAAGAGACCCAGTACTTC. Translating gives CATSRDPGREETQYF. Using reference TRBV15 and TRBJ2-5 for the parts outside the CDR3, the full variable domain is DAMVIQNPRYQVTQFGKPVTLSCSQTLNHNVMYWYQQKSSQAPKLLFHYYDKDFNNEADTPDNFQSRRPNTSFCFLDIRSPGLGDTAMYLCATSRDPGREETQYFGPGTRLLVL.

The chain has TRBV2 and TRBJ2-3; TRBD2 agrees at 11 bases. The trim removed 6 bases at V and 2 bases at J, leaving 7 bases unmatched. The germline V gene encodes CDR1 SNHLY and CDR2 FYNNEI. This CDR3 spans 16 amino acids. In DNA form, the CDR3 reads TGTGCCAGCAGAGCCGGGACTAGCGGACCCACAGATACGCAGTATTTT. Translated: CASRAGTSGPTDTQYF.

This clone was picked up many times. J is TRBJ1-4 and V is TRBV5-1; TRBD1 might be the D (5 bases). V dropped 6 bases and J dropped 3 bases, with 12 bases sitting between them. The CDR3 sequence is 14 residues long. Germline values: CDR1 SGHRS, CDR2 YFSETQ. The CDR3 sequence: CASKGDGANEKLFF. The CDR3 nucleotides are TGCGCCAGCAAAGGGGATGGGGCTAATGAAAAACTGTTTTTT.

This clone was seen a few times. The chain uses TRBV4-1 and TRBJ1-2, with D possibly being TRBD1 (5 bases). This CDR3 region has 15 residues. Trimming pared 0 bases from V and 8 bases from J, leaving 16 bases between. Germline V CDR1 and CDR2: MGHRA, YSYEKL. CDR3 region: CASSQEGGGGVGYTF. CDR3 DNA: TGCGCCAGCAGCCAAGAGGGAGGTGGGGGAGTAGGCTACACCTTC.

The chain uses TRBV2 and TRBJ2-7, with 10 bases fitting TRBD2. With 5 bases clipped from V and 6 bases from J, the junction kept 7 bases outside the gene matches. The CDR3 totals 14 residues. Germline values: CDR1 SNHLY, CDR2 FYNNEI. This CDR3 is CASSPGLAWGEQYF. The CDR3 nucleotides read TGTGCCAGCAGTCCGGGACTAGCGTGGGGCGAGCAGTACTTC.

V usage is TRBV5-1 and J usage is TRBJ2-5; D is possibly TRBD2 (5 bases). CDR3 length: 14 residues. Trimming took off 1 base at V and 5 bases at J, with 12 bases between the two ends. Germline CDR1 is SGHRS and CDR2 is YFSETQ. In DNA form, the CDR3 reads TGCGCCAGCAGCTTGTATAGCGCACGTGAGACCCAGTACTTC. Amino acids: CASSLYSARETQYF.

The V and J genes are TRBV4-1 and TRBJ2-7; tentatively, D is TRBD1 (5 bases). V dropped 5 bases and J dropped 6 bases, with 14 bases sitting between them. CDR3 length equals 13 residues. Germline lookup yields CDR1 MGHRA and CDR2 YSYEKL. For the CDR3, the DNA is TGCGCCAGCAGCTTCGCCTCAGGGCTCGAGCAGTACTTC. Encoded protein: CASSFASGLEQYF.

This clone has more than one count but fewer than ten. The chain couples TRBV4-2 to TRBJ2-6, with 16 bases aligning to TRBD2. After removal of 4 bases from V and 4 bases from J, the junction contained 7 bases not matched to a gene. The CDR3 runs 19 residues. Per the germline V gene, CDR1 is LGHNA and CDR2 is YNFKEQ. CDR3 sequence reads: CASSRGTSGRAGGANVLTF. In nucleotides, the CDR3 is TGTGCCAGCAGCCGCGGGACTAGCGGGAGGGCCGGAGGGGCCAACGTCCTGACTTTC.

The DNA for the CDR3 is TGCGCCAGCAGTGCCTCTGGGGGCGACTATGGCTACACCTTC. Its protein is CASSASGGDYGYTF. This chain joins TRBV10-2 and TRBJ1-2; possible D gene TRBD1, 6 bases. The germline V and J ends were trimmed by 4 bases and 3 bases, with 12 bases remaining between them. Looked up from germline, CDR1 is WSHSY and CDR2 is SAAADI. The CDR3 contains 14 residues.

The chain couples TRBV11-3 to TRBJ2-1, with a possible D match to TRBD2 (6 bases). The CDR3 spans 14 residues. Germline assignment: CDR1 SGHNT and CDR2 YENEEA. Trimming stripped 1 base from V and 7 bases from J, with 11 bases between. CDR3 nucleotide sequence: TGTGCCAGCAGCTTAGCGGGAGATGTAAATGAGCAGTTCTTC. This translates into CASSLAGDVNEQFF.

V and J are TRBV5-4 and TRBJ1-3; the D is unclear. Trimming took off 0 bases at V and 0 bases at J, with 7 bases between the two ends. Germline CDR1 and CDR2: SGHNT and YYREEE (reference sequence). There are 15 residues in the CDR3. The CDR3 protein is CASSLERSSGNTIYF. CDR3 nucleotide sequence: TGTGCCAGCAGCTTGGAACGGAGCTCTGGAAACACCATATATTTT.

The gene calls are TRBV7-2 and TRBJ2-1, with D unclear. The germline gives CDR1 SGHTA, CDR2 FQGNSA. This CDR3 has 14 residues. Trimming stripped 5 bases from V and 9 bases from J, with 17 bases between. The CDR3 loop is CASSPLSRVGEQFF. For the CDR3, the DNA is TGTGCCAGCAGCCCCTTGAGTCGAGTCGGTGAGCAGTTCTTC.

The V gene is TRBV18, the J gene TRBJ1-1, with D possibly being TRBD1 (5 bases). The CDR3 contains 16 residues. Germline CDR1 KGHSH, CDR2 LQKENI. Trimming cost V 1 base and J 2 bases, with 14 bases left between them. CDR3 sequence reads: CASSPRAGRANTEAFF. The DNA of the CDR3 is TGTGCCAGCTCACCACGAGCGGGCAGGGCAAACACTGAAGCTTTCTTT.

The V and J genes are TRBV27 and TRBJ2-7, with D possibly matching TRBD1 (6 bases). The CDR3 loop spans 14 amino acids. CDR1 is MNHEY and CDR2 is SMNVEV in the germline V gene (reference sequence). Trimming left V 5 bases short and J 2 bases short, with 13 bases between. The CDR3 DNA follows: TGTGCCAGCAGTCCCGCTGGACAGACCTACGAGCAGTACTTC. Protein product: CASSPAGQTYEQYF.

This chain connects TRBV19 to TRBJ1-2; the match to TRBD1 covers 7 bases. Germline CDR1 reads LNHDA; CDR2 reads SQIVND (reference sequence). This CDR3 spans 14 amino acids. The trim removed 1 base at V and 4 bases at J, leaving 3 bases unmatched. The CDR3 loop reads CASSIGSGGYGYTF. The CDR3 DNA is TGTGCCAGTAGTATAGGGTCAGGGGGCTATGGCTACACCTTC. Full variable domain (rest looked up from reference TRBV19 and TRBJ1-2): DGGITQSPKYLFRKEGQNVTLSCEQNLNHDAMYWYRQDPGQGLRLIYYSQIVNDFQKGDIAEGYSVSREKKESFPLTVTSAQKNPTAFYLCASSIGSGGYGYTFGSGTRLTVV.

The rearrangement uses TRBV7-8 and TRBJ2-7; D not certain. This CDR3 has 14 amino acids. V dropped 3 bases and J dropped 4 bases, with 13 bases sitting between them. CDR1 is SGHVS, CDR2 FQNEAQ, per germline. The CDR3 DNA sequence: TGTGCCAGCAGCTTTCAGGATCCCTATTACGAGCAGTACTTC. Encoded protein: CASSFQDPYYEQYF. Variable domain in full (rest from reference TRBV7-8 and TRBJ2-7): GAGVSQSPRYKVAKRGQDVALRCDPISGHVSLFWYQQALGQGPEFLTYFQNEAQLDKSGLPSDRFFAERPEGSVSTLKIQRTQQEDSAVYLCASSFQDPYYEQYFGPGTRLTVT.

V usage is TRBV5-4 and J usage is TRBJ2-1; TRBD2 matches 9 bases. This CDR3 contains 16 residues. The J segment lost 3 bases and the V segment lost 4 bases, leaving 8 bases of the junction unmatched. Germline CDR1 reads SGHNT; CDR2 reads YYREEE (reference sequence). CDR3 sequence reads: CASSPGGLADYNEQFF. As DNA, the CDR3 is TGTGCCAGCAGCCCCGGGGGACTAGCAGACTACAATGAGCAGTTCTTC. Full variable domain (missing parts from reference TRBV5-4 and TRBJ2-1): ETGVTQSPTHLIKTRGQQVTLRCSSQSGHNTVSWYQQALGQGPQFIFQYYREEENGRGNFPPRFSGLQFPNYSSELNVNALELDDSALYLCASSPGGLADYNEQFFGPGTRLTVL.